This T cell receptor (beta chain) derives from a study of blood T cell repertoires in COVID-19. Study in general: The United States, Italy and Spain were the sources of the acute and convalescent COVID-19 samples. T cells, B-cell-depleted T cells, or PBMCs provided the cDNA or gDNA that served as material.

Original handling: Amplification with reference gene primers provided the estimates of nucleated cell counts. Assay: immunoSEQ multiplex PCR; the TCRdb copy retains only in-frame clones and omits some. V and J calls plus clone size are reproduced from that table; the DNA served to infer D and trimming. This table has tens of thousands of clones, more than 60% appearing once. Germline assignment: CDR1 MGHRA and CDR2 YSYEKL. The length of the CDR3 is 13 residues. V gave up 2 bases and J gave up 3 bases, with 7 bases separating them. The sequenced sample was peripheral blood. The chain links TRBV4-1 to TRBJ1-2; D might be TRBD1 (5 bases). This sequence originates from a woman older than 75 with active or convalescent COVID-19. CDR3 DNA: TGCGCCAGCAGCCAAACACAGGACTATGGCTACACCTTC. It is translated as CASSQTQDYGYTF.